The clone carrying this T cell receptor beta chain was recorded once. What it recognizes is unknown. The data are from a study of shared clonotypes between healthy human individuals. Study at large: CD4 naive and CD4 memory each took three plates per donor, while CD8 naive took two and CD8 memory one. General study findings and limits: Limitation of the genetic and exposure-history diversity represented came from the few donors. Across subsets, estimated richness was generally greater for naive than for memory populations.

Clones were sequenced by immunoSEQ multiplex PCR, and TCRdb holds only the in-frame ones, with some missing. Here the sample spans over 2 million clones, just under 95% being singletons. Sequenced material: naive CD4+ T cells from PBMCs. Subset denoted: CD45RA+ positively selected. This TCR was recovered from a man between 18 and 35 years old in good health. Some clones in this sample may be carry-over from other donors' samples.

The CDR3 protein is CASSPRGTQETQYF. For the CDR3, the DNA is TGTGCCAGCAGCCCTCGGGGAACGCAAGAGACCCAGTACTTC. V is TRBV7-3 and J is TRBJ2-5; maybe TRBD2 (5 bases). V lost 5 bases to trimming and J lost 2 bases, with 12 bases between them. Per the germline V gene, CDR1 is SGHTA and CDR2 is FQGTGA. The CDR3 totals 14 residues.